This T cell receptor beta chain was captured by sequencing in a study of blood T cell repertoires in COVID-19. About the study: Collection of acute and convalescent COVID-19 samples took place in the United States, Italy and Spain. Sources were T cells, B-cell-depleted T cells, or PBMCs; the material itself was cDNA or gDNA.

Per the study methods: Nucleated cell counts were estimated from reference gene primer amplification. Sequencing was performed with immunoSEQ multiplex PCR; in TCRdb, only in-frame clones are kept and a portion is missing. For V, J and clone size, that table is used; D and trimming come from the DNA. This table has around 270,000 clones, roughly 90% appearing once. Trimming cost V 6 bases and J 10 bases, with 7 bases left between them. The length of the CDR3 is 11 residues. The clonotype comes from a young man with active or convalescent COVID-19. Sequenced: peripheral blood. The gene calls are TRBV12-3 or TRBV12-4 and TRBJ1-6, with unresolved D. The CDR3: CASSSSSPLHF. CDR3 DNA sequence: TGTGCCAGCAGCTCGAGCTCACCCCTCCACTTT.